Listed below are T cell receptor beta chains from one sample, sequenced in a study of human T cells and chemical hapten exposure. TCRdb independently ran MiXCR on the RACE reads; one entry per CDR3 protein. The sample carries roughly 51,000 distinct CDR3 sequences, over 9% recorded once. The source was whole blood, collected in connection with sensitization to the hapten diphenylcyclopropenone (DPC). All receptors come from a man in his forties or fifties with alopecia areata. Some clones in this sample may be carry-over from other donors' samples. Each CDR3 is given with its conserved first and last residue. A D gene is named only where the DNA matches it firmly. Size values are once, few and many counts, or a class for expanded clones, and some rows have none.

>.|.|TRBV4-3|TRBJ1-5
TGCGCCAGCAGCCAGGGGTGGGGAGAAGGACAGCCCCAGCATTTT
CASSQGWGEGQPQHF
>TRBD2|many|TRBV29-1|TRBJ2-5
TGCAGCGTCCAGCCGAGGGTGGCGGGAGGGCTTCGAGAGACCCAGTACTTC
CSVQPRVAGGLRETQYF
>TRBD2|many|TRBV19|TRBJ2-3
TGTGCCAGTAAGAAGCGGGAGGACCCCGATACGCAGTATTTT
CASKKREDPDTQYF
>.|many|TRBV24-1|TRBJ2-3
TGTGCCACCAGTCACGGTCCGGGAATGACAGATACGCAGTATTTT
CATSHGPGMTDTQYF
>TRBD1|.|TRBV10-2|TRBJ2-7
TGCGCCAGCAGCCGCGGGGCGACAGGGGACCACGAGCAGTACTTC
CASSRGATGDHEQYF
>.|many|TRBV6-5|TRBJ1-5
TGTGCCAGCAGGGCAACCGCCAATCAGCCCCAGCATTTT
CASRATANQPQHF
>TRBD2|few|TRBV11-2|TRBJ2-1
TGTGCCAGCAGCTTAGTCCCAGCGGGAGGGCCCTCCAATGAGCAGTTCTTC
CASSLVPAGGPSNEQFF
>.|few|TRBV7-8|TRBJ2-2
TGTGCCAGCAGTCACAACTCCGGGACAACGAACACCGGGGAGCTGTTTTTT
CASSHNSGTTNTGELFF
>TRBD1|few|TRBV2|TRBJ2-7
TGTGCCAGCAGTGGCCCCGGGACAGGGGCCCTCTACGAGCAGTACTTC
CASSGPGTGALYEQYF
>.|.|TRBV11-2|TRBJ2-4
TGTGCCAGCAGCTTAGCCAAAAACATTCAGTACTTC
CASSLAKNIQYF